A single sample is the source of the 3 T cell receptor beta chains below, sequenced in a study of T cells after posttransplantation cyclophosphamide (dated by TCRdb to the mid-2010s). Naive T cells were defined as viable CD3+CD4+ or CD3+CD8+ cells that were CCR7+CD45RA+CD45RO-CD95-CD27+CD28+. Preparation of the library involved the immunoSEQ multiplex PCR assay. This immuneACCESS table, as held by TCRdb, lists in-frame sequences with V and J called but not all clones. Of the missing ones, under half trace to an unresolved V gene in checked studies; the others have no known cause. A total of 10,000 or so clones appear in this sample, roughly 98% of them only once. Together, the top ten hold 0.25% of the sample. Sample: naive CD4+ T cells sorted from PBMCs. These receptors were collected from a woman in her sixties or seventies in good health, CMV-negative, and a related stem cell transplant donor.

The CDR3 here is CASSFQGASTDTQYF. The CDR3 nucleotides are TGTGCCAGCAGCTTTCAGGGGGCCAGCACAGATACGCAGTATTTT. The chain uses TRBV7-3 and TRBJ2-3; 8 bases fit TRBD1. Per germline, CDR1 SGHTA and CDR2 FQGTGA. The CDR3 runs to 15 residues. After removal of 3 bases from V and 0 bases from J, the junction contained 2 bases not matched to a gene.

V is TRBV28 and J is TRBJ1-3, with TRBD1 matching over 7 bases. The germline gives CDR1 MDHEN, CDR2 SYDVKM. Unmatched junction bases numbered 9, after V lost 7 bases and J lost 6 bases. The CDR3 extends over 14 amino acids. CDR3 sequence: CASTLGGTENTIYF. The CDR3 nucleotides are TGTGCCAGCACGCTAGGGGGCACGGAAAACACCATATATTTT. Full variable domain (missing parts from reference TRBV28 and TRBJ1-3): DVKVTQSSRYLVKRTGEKVFLECVQDMDHENMFWYRQDPGLGLRLIYFSYDVKMKEKGDIPEGYSVSREKKERFSLILESASTNQTSMYLCASTLGGTENTIYFGEGSWLTVV.

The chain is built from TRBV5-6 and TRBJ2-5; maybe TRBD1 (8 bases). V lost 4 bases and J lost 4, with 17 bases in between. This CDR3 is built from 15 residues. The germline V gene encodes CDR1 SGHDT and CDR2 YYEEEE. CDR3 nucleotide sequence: TGTGCCAGCAGCCCTAACAGGGGGGGGAGAGAGACCCAGTACTTC. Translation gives CASSPNRGGRETQYF. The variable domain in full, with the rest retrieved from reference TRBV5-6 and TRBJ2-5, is DAGVTQSPTHLIKTRGQQVTLRCSPKSGHDTVSWYQQALGQGPQFIFQYYEEEERQRGNFPDRFSGHQFPNYSSELNVNALLLGDSALYLCASSPNRGGRETQYFGPGTRLLVL.